This TCR beta chain was sequenced during a study of blood T cell repertoires in COVID-19. Study-level background: Sources were T cells, B-cell-depleted T cells, or PBMCs; the material itself was cDNA or gDNA.

Participants, about 18 to 90 years old, spanned about 26 US areas. Participant-given clinical history determined each cohort assignment. As handled by the study authors: Estimates of nucleated cell counts were drawn from the amplification of reference gene primers. Sequenced by immunoSEQ multiplex PCR; TCRdb stores in-frame clones only, minus some. V, J and clone size reflect that table, while D and trimming were determined from the DNA. The data hold 350,000 to 550,000 clones, with about 90% observed a single time. The CDR3 runs 17 residues. Trimming at V came to 4 bases and at J to 4 bases, leaving 8 bases not matched to a gene. Per the germline V gene, CDR1 is KGHSH and CDR2 is LQKENI.

The chain couples TRBV18 to TRBJ2-1, with TRBD2 matching over 12 bases. The specimen was PBMCs or T cells enriched from blood (not recorded which). This receptor was taken from a woman between 18 and 29 years old with acute COVID-19. The CDR3 spells CASSLTLTSGGYNEQFF. In nucleotides, the CDR3 is TGTGCCAGCTCACTAACTCTGACTAGCGGGGGATACAATGAGCAGTTCTTC.